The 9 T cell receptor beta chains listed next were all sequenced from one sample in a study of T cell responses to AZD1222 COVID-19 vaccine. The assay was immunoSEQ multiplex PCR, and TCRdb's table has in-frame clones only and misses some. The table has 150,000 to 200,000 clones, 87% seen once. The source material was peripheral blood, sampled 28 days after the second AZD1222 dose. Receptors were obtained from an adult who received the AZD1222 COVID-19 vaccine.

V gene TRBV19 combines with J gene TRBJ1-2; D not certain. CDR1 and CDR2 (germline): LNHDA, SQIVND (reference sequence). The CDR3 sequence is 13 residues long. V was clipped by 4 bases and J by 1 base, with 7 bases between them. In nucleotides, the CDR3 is TGTGCCAGTAGTACAACGGGTAACTATGGCTACACCTTC. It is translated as CASSTTGNYGYTF. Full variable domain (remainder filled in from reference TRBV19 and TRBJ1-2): DGGITQSPKYLFRKEGQNVTLSCEQNLNHDAMYWYRQDPGQGLRLIYYSQIVNDFQKGDIAEGYSVSREKKESFPLTVTSAQKNPTAFYLCASSTTGNYGYTFGSGTRLTVV.

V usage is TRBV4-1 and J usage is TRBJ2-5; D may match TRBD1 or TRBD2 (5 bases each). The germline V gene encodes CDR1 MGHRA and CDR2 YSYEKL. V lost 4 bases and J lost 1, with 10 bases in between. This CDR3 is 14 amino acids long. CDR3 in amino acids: CASSLGTAQETQYF. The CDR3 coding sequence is TGCGCCAGCAGCCTTGGGACGGCCCAAGAGACCCAGTACTTC.

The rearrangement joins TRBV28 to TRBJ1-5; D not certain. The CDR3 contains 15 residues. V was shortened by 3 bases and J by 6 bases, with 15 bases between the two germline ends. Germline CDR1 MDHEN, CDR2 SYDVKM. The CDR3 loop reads CASSFIQVKVQPQHF. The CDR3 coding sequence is TGTGCCAGCAGTTTCATTCAGGTAAAGGTTCAGCCCCAGCATTTT.

The chain's CDR3 is CASRPAQLIQETQYF. The DNA for the CDR3 is TGTGCCAGCCGCCCAGCGCAGTTAATCCAAGAGACCCAGTACTTC. The rearrangement uses TRBV6-5 and TRBJ2-5; D is ambiguous. The CDR3 length is 15 residues. Germline lookup yields CDR1 MNHEY and CDR2 SVGAGI. V was cut by 8 bases and J by 1 base, with 17 bases left in between.

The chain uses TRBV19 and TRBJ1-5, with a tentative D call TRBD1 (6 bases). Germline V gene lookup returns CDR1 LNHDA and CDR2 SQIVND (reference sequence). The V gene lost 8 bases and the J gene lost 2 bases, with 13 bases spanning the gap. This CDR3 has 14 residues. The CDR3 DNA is TGTGCCAGTGGGGGCAGCCACCGCAATCAGCCCCAGCATTTT. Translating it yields CASGGSHRNQPQHF.

Written as DNA, the CDR3 is TGTGCCAGCAGCTTAGGTCCGGGAAACACCATATATTTT. Encoded protein: CASSLGPGNTIYF. The V gene is TRBV11-2, the J gene TRBJ1-3; D gene ambiguous. The germline V and J ends were trimmed by 1 base and 4 bases, with 5 bases remaining between them. Germline loops: CDR1 SGHAT, CDR2 FQNNGV. The CDR3 runs 13 residues.

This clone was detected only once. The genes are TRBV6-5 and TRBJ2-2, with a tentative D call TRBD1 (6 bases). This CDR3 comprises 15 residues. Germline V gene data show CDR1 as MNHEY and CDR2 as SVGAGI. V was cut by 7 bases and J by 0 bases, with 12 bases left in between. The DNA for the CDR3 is TGTGCCAGCATCGACAGGAGAGCGAACACCGGGGAGCTGTTTTTT. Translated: CASIDRRANTGELFF.

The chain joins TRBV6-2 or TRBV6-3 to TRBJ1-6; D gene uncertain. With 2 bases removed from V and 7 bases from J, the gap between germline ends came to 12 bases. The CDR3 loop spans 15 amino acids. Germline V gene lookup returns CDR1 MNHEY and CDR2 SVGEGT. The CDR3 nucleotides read TGTGCCAGCAGTTACAGGAATTTTATGAATTCACCCCTCCACTTT. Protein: CASSYRNFMNSPLHF.

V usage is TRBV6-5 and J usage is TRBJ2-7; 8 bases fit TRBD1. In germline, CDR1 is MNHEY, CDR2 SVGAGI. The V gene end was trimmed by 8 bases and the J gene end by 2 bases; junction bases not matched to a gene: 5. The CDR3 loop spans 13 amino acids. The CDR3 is CASHRGVTYEQYF. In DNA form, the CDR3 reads TGTGCCAGCCACAGGGGGGTCACCTACGAGCAGTACTTC.